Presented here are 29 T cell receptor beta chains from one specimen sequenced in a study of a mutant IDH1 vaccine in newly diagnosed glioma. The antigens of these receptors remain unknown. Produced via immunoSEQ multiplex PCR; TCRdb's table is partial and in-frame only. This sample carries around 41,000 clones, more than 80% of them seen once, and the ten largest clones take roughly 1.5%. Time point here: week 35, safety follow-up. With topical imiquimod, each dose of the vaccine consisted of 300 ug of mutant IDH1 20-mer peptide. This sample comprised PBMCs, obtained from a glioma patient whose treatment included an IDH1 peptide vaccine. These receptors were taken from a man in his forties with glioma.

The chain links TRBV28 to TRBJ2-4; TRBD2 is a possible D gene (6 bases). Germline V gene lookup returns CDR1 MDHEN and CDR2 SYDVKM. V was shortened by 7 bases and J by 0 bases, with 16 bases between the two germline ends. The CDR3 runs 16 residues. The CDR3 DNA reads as TGTGCCAGCACCAGCCGGAGCGGGTTAGCCAAAAACATTCAGTACTTC. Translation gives CASTSRSGLAKNIQYF. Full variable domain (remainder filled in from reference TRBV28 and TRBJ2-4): DVKVTQSSRYLVKRTGEKVFLECVQDMDHENMFWYRQDPGLGLRLIYFSYDVKMKEKGDIPEGYSVSREKKERFSLILESASTNQTSMYLCASTSRSGLAKNIQYFGAGTRLSVL.

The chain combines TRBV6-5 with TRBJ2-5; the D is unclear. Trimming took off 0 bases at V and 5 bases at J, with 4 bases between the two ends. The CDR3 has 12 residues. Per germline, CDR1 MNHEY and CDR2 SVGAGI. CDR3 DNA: TGTGCCAGCAGTTACTCTCCGGAGACCCAGTACTTC. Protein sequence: CASSYSPETQYF.

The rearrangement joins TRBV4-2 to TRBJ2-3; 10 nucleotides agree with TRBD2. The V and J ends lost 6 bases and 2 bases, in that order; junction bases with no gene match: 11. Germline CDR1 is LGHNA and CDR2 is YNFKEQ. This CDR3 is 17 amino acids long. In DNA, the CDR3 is TGTGCCAGCAGTCGTGGTGGACTAGCGGACTACACAGATACGCAGTATTTT. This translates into CASSRGGLADYTDTQYF.

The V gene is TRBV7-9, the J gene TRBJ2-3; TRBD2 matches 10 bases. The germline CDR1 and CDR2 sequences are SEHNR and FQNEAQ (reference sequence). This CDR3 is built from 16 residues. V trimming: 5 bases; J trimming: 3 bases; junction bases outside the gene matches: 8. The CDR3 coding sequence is TGTGCCAGCAGCCCCTCGAGCGGGGGGGGAACAGATACGCAGTATTTT. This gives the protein CASSPSSGGGTDTQYF.

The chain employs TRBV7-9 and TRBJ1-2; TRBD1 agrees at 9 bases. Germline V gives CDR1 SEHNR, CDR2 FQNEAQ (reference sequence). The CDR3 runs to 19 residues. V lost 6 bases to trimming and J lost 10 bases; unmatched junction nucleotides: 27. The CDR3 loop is CASSFGRLGTGKKSATYTF. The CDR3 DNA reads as TGTGCCAGCAGTTTTGGGCGGTTGGGGACAGGGAAAAAATCGGCGACCTACACCTTC.

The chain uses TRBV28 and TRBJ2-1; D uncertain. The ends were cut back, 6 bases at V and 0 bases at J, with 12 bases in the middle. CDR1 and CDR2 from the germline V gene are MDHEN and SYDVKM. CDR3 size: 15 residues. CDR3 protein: CASSVPWSSYNEQFF. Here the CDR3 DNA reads TGTGCCAGCAGCGTACCCTGGAGCTCCTACAATGAGCAGTTCTTC. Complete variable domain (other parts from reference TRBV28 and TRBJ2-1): DVKVTQSSRYLVKRTGEKVFLECVQDMDHENMFWYRQDPGLGLRLIYFSYDVKMKEKGDIPEGYSVSREKKERFSLILESASTNQTSMYLCASSVPWSSYNEQFFGPGTRLTVL.

The CDR3 region has the DNA TGTGCCAGCAGCTACGGGAGGGGATCCTACAATGAGCAGTTCTTC. Translation: CASSYGRGSYNEQFF. The rearrangement links TRBV7-3 to TRBJ2-1, with TRBD2 matching over 8 bases. The CDR3 runs 15 residues. V dropped 4 bases and J dropped 1; count of bases not matched to a gene: 3. Germline V gene sequence: CDR1 SGHTA, CDR2 FQGTGA.

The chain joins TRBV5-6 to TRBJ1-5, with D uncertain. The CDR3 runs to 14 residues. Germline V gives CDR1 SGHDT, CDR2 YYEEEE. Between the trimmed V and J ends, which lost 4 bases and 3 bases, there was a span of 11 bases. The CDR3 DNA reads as TGTGCCAGCAGCCGACGAGGGCCCAATCAGCCCCAGCATTTT. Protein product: CASSRRGPNQPQHF.

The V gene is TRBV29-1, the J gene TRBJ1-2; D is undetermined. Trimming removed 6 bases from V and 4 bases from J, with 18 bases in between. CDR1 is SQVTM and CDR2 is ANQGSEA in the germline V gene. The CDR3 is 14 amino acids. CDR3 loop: CSVQRPGVLYGYTF. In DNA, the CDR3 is TGCAGCGTCCAGAGGCCGGGAGTCCTCTATGGCTACACCTTC.

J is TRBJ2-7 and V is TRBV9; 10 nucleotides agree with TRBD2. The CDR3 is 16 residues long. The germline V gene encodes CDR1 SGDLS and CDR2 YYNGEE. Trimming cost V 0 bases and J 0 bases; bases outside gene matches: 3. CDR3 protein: CASSVVASGSSYEQYF. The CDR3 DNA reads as TGTGCCAGCAGCGTAGTCGCTAGCGGGAGCTCCTACGAGCAGTACTTC. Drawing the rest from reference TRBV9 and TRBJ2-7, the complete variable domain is DSGVTQTPKHLITATGQRVTLRCSPRSGDLSVYWYQQSLDQGLQFLIQYYNGEERAKGNILERFSAQQFPDLHSELNLSSLELGDSALYFCASSVVASGSSYEQYFGPGTRLTVT.

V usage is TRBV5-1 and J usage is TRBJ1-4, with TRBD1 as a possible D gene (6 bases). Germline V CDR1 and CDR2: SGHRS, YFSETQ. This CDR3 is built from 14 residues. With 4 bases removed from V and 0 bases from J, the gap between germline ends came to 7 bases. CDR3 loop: CASSAGATNEKLFF. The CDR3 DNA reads TGCGCCAGCAGCGCAGGGGCAACTAATGAAAAACTGTTTTTT.

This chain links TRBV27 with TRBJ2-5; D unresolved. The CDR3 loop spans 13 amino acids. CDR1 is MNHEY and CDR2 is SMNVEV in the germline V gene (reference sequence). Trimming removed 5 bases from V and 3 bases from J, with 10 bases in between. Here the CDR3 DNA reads TGTGCCAGCAGTCCACGACGGGAAGAGACCCAGTACTTC. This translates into CASSPRREETQYF.

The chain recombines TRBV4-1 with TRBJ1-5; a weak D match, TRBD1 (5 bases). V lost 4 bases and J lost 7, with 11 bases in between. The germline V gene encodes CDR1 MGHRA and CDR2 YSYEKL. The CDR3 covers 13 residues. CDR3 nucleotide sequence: TGCGCCAGCAGCCCACCGGGGGACCAGCCCCAGCATTTT. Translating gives CASSPPGDQPQHF.

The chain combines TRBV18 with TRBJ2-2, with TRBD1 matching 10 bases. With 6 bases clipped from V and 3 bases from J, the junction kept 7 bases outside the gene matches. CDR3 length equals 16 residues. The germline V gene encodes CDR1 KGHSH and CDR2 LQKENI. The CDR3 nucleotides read TGTGCCAGCTCCGGTCCGGGACAGGGGTACACCGGGGAGCTGTTTTTT. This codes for CASSGPGQGYTGELFF.

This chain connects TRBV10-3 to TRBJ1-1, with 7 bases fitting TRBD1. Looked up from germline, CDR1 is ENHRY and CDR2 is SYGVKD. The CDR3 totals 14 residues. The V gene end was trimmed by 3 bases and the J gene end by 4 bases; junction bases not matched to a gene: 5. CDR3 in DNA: TGTGCCATCAGTGAATCGGCAGGGGGCACTGAAGCTTTCTTT. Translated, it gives CAISESAGGTEAFF.

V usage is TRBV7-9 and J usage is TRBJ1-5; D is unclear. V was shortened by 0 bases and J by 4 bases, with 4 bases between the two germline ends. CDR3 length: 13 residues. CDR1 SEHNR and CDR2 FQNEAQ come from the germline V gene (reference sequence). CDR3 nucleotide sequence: TGTGCCAGCAGCTTAGCCTTAAATCAGCCCCAGCATTTT. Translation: CASSLALNQPQHF.

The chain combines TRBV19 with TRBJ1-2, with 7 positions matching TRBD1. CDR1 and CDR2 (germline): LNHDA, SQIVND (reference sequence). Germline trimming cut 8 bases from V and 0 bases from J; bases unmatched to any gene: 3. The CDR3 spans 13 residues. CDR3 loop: CASCRGANYGYTF. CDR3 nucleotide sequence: TGTGCCAGTTGCAGGGGGGCTAACTATGGCTACACCTTC.

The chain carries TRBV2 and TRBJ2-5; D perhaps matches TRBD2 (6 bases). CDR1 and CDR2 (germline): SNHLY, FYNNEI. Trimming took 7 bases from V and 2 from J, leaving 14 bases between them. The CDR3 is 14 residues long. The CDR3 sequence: CASIPTRGQETQYF. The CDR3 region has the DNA TGTGCCAGCATCCCGACCCGGGGGCAAGAGACCCAGTACTTC.

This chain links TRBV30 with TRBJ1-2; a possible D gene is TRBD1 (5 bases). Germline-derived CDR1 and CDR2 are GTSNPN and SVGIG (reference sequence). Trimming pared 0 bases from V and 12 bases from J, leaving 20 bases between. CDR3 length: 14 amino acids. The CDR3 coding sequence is TGTGCCTGGAGTGTACGGGTCTTTAATGGGGCGGACACCTTC. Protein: CAWSVRVFNGADTF.

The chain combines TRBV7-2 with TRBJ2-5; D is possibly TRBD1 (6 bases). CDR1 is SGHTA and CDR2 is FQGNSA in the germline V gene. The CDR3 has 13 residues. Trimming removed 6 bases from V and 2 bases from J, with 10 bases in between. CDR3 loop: CASSRQVQETQYF. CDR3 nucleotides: TGTGCCAGCAGTCGACAGGTACAAGAGACCCAGTACTTC.

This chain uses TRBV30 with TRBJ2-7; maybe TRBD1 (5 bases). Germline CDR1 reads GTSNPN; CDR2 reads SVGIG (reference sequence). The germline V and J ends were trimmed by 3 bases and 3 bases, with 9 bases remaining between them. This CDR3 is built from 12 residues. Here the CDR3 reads CAWSVDSYEQYV. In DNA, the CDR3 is TGTGCCTGGAGCGTTGACAGCTACGAGCAGTACGTC.

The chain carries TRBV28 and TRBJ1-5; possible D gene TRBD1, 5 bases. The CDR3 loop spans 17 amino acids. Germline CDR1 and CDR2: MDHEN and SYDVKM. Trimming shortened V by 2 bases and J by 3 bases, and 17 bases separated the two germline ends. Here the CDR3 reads CASSLGANSPPNQPQHF. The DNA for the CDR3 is TGTGCCAGCAGTTTAGGGGCAAATTCCCCCCCCAATCAGCCCCAGCATTTT.

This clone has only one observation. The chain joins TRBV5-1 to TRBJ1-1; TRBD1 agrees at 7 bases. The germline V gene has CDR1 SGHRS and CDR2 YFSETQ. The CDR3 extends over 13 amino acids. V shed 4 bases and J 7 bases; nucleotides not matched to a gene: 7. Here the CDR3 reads CASSPDRVIEAFF. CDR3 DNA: TGCGCCAGCAGCCCCGACAGGGTGATTGAAGCTTTCTTT.

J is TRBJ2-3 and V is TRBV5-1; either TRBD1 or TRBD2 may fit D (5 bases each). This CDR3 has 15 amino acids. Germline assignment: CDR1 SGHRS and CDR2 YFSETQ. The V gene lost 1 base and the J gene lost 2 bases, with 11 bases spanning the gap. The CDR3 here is CASSLNEGTTDTQYF. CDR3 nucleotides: TGCGCCAGCAGCTTGAACGAGGGGACCACAGATACGCAGTATTTT.

The CDR3 bases are TGCAGCGTTGGGGGCGGTAGCGAGACCCAGTACTTC. Amino acids: CSVGGGSETQYF. The V and J genes are TRBV29-1 and TRBJ2-5, with D perhaps TRBD1 (5 bases). The CDR3 has 12 amino acids. Between the trimmed V and J ends, which lost 4 bases and 5 bases, there was a span of 11 bases. Germline lookup yields CDR1 SQVTM and CDR2 ANQGSEA. The full variable domain, with the rest looked up from reference TRBV29-1 and TRBJ2-5, is SAVISQKPSRDICQRGTSLTIQCQVDSQVTMMFWYRQQPGQSLTLIATANQGSEATYESGFVIDKFPISRPNLTFSTLTVSNMSPEDSSIYLCSVGGGSETQYFGPGTRLLVL.

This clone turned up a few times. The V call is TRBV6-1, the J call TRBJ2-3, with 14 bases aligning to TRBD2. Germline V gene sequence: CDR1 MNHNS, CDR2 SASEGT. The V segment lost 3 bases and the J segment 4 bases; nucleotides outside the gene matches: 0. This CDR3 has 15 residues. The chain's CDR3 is CASSETSGGADTQYF. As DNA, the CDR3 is TGTGCCAGCAGTGAGACTAGCGGGGGGGCAGATACGCAGTATTTT.

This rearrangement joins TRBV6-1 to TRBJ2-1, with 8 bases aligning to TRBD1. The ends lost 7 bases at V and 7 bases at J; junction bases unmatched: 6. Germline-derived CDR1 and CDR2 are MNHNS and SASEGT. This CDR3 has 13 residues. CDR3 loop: CASNGYRGNEQFF. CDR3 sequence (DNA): TGTGCCAGCAATGGGTACAGGGGGAATGAGCAGTTCTTC.

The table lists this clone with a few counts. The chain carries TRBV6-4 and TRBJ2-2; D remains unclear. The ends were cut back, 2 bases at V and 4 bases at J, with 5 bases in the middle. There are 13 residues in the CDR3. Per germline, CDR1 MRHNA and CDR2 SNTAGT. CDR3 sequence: CASSDRSTGELFF. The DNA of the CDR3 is TGTGCCAGCAGTGACCGGTCCACCGGGGAGCTGTTTTTT.

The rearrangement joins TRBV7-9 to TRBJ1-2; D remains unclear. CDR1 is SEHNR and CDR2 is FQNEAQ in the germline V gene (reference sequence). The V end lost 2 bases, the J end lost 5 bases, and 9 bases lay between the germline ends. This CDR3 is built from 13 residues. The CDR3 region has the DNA TGTGCCAGCAGCTTAAGCGTTCCATATGGCTACACCTTC. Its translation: CASSLSVPYGYTF.